This paragraph covers one TCR beta chain sequence. The table came from immunoSEQ multiplex PCR; TCRdb's copy has only in-frame clones and leaves some out. The sample yields some 330,000 clones, about four fifths seen once. These data are taken from a study of blood T cell repertoires in COVID-19. This CDR3 spans 15 amino acids. CDR1 and CDR2 (germline): SGHDN, FVKESK. The junction had 8 bases not matched to a gene; V was cut back by 5 bases and J by 3 bases. What was sequenced was PBMCs or T cells enriched from blood (not recorded which). The TCR originated in a woman in her forties or fifties who had recovered from COVID-19. This sequence joins TRBV14 and TRBJ1-1; 8 bases agree with TRBD1. The CDR3 DNA is TGTGCCAGCAGCAAGAGGACAGGGCTAGACACTGAAGCTTTCTTT. Amino acids: CASSKRTGLDTEAFF.